The TCR beta chain under discussion was sequenced for a study of T cell clonotyping in hematopoietic cell transplantation. The study, taken as a whole, reports: At the given depth, recipient repertoires were over 95% de novo clonotypes. Broader posttransplant TCR repertoire diversity was predicted by graft donor and pretransplant recipient Inverse Simpson Index values. After transplant, recipient diversity fell while pathologically expanded clonotypes grew through day 180. Without cell sorting, CD4 versus CD8 contributions remain unresolved.

This clone was detected only a few times. Its antigen remains unknown. This probably arose from a read error, given a far larger clone one base away. Other DNA sequences within the sample encode an identical CDR3. Using immunoSEQ multiplex PCR, the repertoire was profiled, and TCRdb retains in-frame clones only, with some absent. The table shows about 5,700 clones, with approximately 91% occurring only once. Trimming removed 1 base at V and 0 bases at J, with 2 bases between. This CDR3 comprises 12 residues. The germline gives CDR1 SGHNT, CDR2 YYREEE (reference sequence). The chain is built from TRBV5-4 and TRBJ2-7; D unclear. This specimen consisted of peripheral blood mononuclear cells, obtained 100 days after allogeneic stem cell transplant. The receptor was derived from a female patient aged 50-60 years who had an allogeneic stem cell transplant from an unrelated donor, so T cells may come from the graft donor. Some clones in this sample may be carry-over from other donors' samples. As DNA, the CDR3 is TGTGCCAGCAGCTTGTCCTCCTACGAGCAGTACTTC. It specifies CASSLSSYEQYF.